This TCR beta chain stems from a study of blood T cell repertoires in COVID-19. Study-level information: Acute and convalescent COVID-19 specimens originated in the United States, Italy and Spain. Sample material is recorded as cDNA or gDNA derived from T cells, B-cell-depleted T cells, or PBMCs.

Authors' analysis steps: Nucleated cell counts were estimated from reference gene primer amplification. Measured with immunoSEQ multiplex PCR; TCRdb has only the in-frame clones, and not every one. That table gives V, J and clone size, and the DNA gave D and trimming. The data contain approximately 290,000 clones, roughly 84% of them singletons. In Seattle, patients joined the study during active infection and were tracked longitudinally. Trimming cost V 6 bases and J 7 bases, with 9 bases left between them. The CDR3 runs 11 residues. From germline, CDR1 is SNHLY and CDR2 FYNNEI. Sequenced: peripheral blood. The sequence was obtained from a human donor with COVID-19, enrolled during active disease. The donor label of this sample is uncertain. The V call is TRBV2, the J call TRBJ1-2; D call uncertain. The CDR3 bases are TGTGCCAGCAGGGTTTCGGGTGGCTACACCTTC. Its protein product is CASRVSGGYTF.